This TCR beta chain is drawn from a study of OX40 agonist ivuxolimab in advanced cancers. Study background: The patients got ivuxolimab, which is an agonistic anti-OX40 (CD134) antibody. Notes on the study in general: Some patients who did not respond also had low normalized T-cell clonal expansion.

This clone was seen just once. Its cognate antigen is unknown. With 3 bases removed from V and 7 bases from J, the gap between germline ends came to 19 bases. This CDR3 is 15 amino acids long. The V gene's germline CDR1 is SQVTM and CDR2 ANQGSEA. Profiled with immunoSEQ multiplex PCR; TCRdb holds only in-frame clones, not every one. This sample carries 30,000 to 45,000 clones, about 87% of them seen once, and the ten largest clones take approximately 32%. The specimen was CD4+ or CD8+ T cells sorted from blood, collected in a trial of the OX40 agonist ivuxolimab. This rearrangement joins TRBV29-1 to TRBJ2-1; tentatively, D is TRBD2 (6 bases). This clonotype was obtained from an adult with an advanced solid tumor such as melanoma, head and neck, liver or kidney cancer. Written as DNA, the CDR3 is TGCAGCGTTGATCGGGCGGGAACTGGGGCGAATGAGCAGTTCTTC. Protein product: CSVDRAGTGANEQFF.